Presented here are 31 T cell receptor beta chains from one specimen sequenced in a study of regulatory T cells in long-lasting Graves disease. Time point: newly diagnosed GD, antithyroid drugs for less than 3 months. TCR sequences were obtained from RNA taken from PBMCs. Relying on iRepertoire HTBI primers and Arm-PCR of CDR3 regions, the team built TCR beta libraries. MiXCR, applied by TCRdb to the multiplex PCR reads, yields one record per CDR3 protein. The sample consists of fewer than 650,000 distinct CDR3 sequences, more than 15% of them appearing once. These data were also filed under a second study, of T cells in Graves' hyperthyroidism and ophthalmopathy.

Specimen: peripheral blood mononuclear cells (PBMCs), collected at new diagnosis, from a patient treated with antithyroid drugs. Every receptor here comes from a man aged 18 to 30 with Graves disease.

This clonotype occurred a few times. The V gene is TRBV30, the J gene TRBJ2-3, with 8 bases fitting TRBD1. J gave up 2 bases and V 5 bases, and 3 bases lay outside the gene matches. The CDR3 loop spans 13 amino acids. Germline CDR1 reads GTSNPN; CDR2 reads SVGIG (reference sequence). CDR3: CAWDRGLTDTQYF. The CDR3 DNA follows: TGTGCCTGGGACAGGGGTCTCACAGATACGCAGTATTTT.

There are many counts of this clonotype. The chain joins TRBV28 to TRBJ2-7, with D perhaps TRBD1 (6 bases). CDR1 and CDR2 from the germline V gene are MDHEN and SYDVKM. The CDR3 is 18 amino acids. Trimming removed 2 bases from V and 1 base from J, with 21 bases in between. The CDR3 DNA reads TGTGCCAGCAGTTTAGGATACGATGATGGACAGCCATCCTACGAGCAGTACTTC. This gives the protein CASSLGYDDGQPSYEQYF.

This clonotype showed up many times. The V gene is TRBV6-1, the J gene TRBJ1-5; D call uncertain. This CDR3 has 16 residues. V lost 1 base, J lost 9 bases, and 19 bases lay in between. The germline V gene has CDR1 MNHNS and CDR2 SASEGT. CDR3 in amino acids: CASSEGREATTRPQHF. The DNA of the CDR3 is TGTGCCAGCAGTGAAGGGCGGGAGGCTACAACTCGGCCCCAGCATTTT.

This clonotype was recorded a few times. This chain joins TRBV6-1 and TRBJ2-3; D possibly corresponds to TRBD1 (6 bases). Germline CDR1 is MNHNS and CDR2 is SASEGT. This CDR3 has 17 residues. Trimming pared 6 bases from V and 4 bases from J, leaving 23 bases between. The CDR3 nucleotides read TGTGCCAGCAGCTCCCCACAGGGTCGAGGATATTCAGATACGCAGTATTTT. Amino acid sequence: CASSSPQGRGYSDTQYF.

This clonotype was detected only a few times. V and J are TRBV6-1 and TRBJ2-1; possibly TRBD2 for D (5 bases). Trimming shortened V by 4 bases and J by 4 bases, and 17 bases separated the two germline ends. The CDR3 runs 16 residues. Germline V CDR1 and CDR2: MNHNS, SASEGT. CDR3 DNA: TGTGCCAGCAGTGTTCCGTTGTTTAGGGAGTACAATGAGCAGTTCTTC. Protein product: CASSVPLFREYNEQFF.

This clonotype has at least ten counts. This chain joins TRBV7-9 and TRBJ2-3; 9 bases agree with TRBD1. CDR3 length: 16 amino acids. V lost 5 bases to trimming and J lost 4 bases; unmatched junction nucleotides: 10. Germline lookup yields CDR1 SEHNR and CDR2 FQNEAQ (reference sequence). CDR3 in amino acids: CASSARPGQGSDTQYF. As DNA, the CDR3 is TGTGCCAGCAGCGCCCGACCGGGACAGGGCTCAGATACGCAGTATTTT.

The chain recombines TRBV3-1 with TRBJ1-3, with D uncertain. This CDR3 spans 16 amino acids. V gave up 3 bases and J gave up 4 bases, with 16 bases separating them. Germline assignment: CDR1 LGHDT and CDR2 YNNKEL (reference sequence). CDR3 sequence: CASSQPGDILGNTIYF. CDR3 nucleotide sequence: TGTGCCAGCAGCCAGCCGGGCGACATCCTCGGAAACACCATATATTTT.

The chain recombines TRBV7-2 with TRBJ2-1; 12 nucleotides align to TRBD2. This CDR3 comprises 17 residues. V shed 1 base and J 7 bases; nucleotides not matched to a gene: 8. The germline gives CDR1 SGHTA, CDR2 FQGNSA. CDR3 sequence reads: CASSLGASGRAMNEQFF. The CDR3 DNA follows: TGTGCCAGCAGCTTAGGGGCTAGCGGGAGGGCCATGAATGAGCAGTTCTTC.

This clonotype was seen more than once but under ten times. V is TRBV5-1 and J is TRBJ2-3; TRBD2 aligns across 7 bases. CDR3 length: 17 amino acids. CDR1 SGHRS and CDR2 YFSETQ come from the germline V gene. V shed 0 bases and J 4 bases; nucleotides not matched to a gene: 11. CDR3 residues: CASSLGSGGGVADTQYF. CDR3 coding DNA: TGCGCCAGCAGCTTGGGGTCGGGCGGGGGAGTGGCAGATACGCAGTATTTT.

This clonotype came up many times. V usage is TRBV28 and J usage is TRBJ2-7, with a tentative D call TRBD1 (5 bases). The V gene's germline CDR1 is MDHEN and CDR2 SYDVKM. The ends were cut back, 7 bases at V and 3 bases at J, with 16 bases in the middle. This CDR3 region has 14 residues. The CDR3 DNA reads as TGTGCCAGCACCCCCAGGGTGAAAGACTACGAGCAGTACTTC. Protein: CASTPRVKDYEQYF.

The chain joins TRBV12-3 or TRBV12-4 to TRBJ1-3, with a possible D match to TRBD1 (5 bases). The germline V and J ends were trimmed by 6 bases and 2 bases, with 20 bases remaining between them. This CDR3 has 17 residues. In DNA, the CDR3 is TGTGCCAGCAGCCCGCCGGGACTGAGGGTAGCTGGAAACACCATATATTTT. The encoded protein is CASSPPGLRVAGNTIYF.

There are a few counts of this clonotype. The chain is built from TRBV6-1 and TRBJ2-1; perhaps TRBD2 as D (6 bases). Trimming stripped 7 bases from V and 10 bases from J, with 14 bases between. The CDR3 extends over 12 amino acids. CDR1 is MNHNS, CDR2 SASEGT, per germline. CDR3 nucleotide sequence: TGTGCCAGCAACGCCGGGACTGGAGAGCAGTTCTTC. It translates to CASNAGTGEQFF.

The CDR3 nucleotides are TGTGCCATCAGTGAGTCAGTCCGAAACGAGCAGTACTTC. The encoded protein is CAISESVRNEQYF. The gene calls are TRBV10-3 and TRBJ2-7; D gene ambiguous. The CDR3 has 13 residues. Germline V gene data show CDR1 as ENHRY and CDR2 as SYGVKD. Trimming shortened V by 0 bases and J by 5 bases, and 8 bases separated the two germline ends.

This clonotype was observed many times. The chain combines TRBV18 with TRBJ2-3; D gene ambiguous. Germline CDR1 and CDR2: KGHSH and LQKENI. CDR3 length equals 12 residues. Trimming removed 8 bases from V and 3 bases from J, with 9 bases in between. CDR3: CASSPPTDTQYF. The CDR3 DNA follows: TGTGCCAGCAGTCCCCCGACAGATACGCAGTATTTT.

In this sample, this clonotype turned up many times. Written as DNA, the CDR3 is TGTGCCATCAGTGAGTCGTCGGGTCAGCGTGGCTACACCTTC. Translated, it gives CAISESSGQRGYTF. The chain employs TRBV10-3 and TRBJ1-2; no clear D gene. This CDR3 has 14 residues. CDR1 ENHRY and CDR2 SYGVKD come from the germline V gene. The V gene lost 0 bases and the J gene lost 7 bases, with 12 bases spanning the gap.

The rearrangement joins TRBV29-1 to TRBJ2-1; a possible D gene is TRBD2 (5 bases). This CDR3 spans 15 amino acids. V lost 0 bases to trimming and J lost 10 bases, with 19 bases between them. CDR1 and CDR2 (germline): SQVTM, ANQGSEA. The CDR3 spells CSVEDLGVLSGEQFF. CDR3 coding DNA: TGCAGCGTTGAAGATCTCGGGGTGCTCAGCGGAGAGCAGTTCTTC.

This clonotype was recorded at least ten times. J is TRBJ1-2 and V is TRBV12-3 or TRBV12-4; D is possibly TRBD1 (5 bases). The CDR3 runs 11 residues. Trimming took off 4 bases at V and 5 bases at J, with 5 bases between the two ends. For the CDR3, the DNA is TGTGCCAGCAGTTCAGGGTATGGCTACACCTTC. Its translation is CASSSGYGYTF.

V gene TRBV2 combines with J gene TRBJ1-5, with D perhaps matching TRBD1 (5 bases). CDR1 and CDR2 from the germline V gene are SNHLY and FYNNEI. Trimming took off 1 base at V and 8 bases at J, with 12 bases between the two ends. CDR3 length equals 14 residues. This CDR3 is CASSEGGNGEPQHF. The CDR3 nucleotides read TGTGCCAGCAGTGAAGGGGGCAATGGGGAGCCCCAGCATTTT.

This clonotype has at least ten counts. The rearrangement links TRBV7-9 to TRBJ1-2, with D unclear. The CDR3 sequence is 13 residues long. Trimming stripped 6 bases from V and 4 bases from J, with 12 bases between. Germline V gives CDR1 SEHNR, CDR2 FQNEAQ (reference sequence). CDR3 in amino acids: CASREGLSYGYTF. CDR3 coding DNA: TGTGCCAGCAGAGAGGGTCTTAGCTATGGCTACACCTTC.

The chain links TRBV5-1 to TRBJ2-1; the D is unclear. The CDR3 runs 22 residues. Trimming took off 9 bases at V and 5 bases at J, with 42 bases between the two ends. The germline V gene has CDR1 SGHRS and CDR2 YFSETQ. The CDR3 reads CATSQMGFPYLKDVGEDNEQFF. In DNA, the CDR3 is TGCGCCACCTCGCAAATGGGGTTTCCCTACCTTAAGGACGTCGGAGAGGACAATGAGCAGTTCTTC.

This chain uses TRBV5-4 with TRBJ1-1; 9 bases align to TRBD1. CDR3 length: 17 residues. J was trimmed by 1 base and V by 4 bases; bases with no gene match: 11. Looked up from germline, CDR1 is SGHNT and CDR2 is YYREEE (reference sequence). DNA for the CDR3: TGTGCCAGCAGCGGGAGACTCCCGGGACAGGGGAACACTGAAGCTTTCTTT. It codes for CASSGRLPGQGNTEAFF.

This clonotype was counted at least ten times. The CDR3 spells CAGPTSGRFNEQFF. The DNA for the CDR3 is TGCGCCGGACCTACTAGCGGGAGATTCAATGAGCAGTTCTTC. The V gene is TRBV5-1, the J gene TRBJ2-1; TRBD2 matches 11 bases. CDR1 is SGHRS, CDR2 YFSETQ, per germline. The CDR3 runs 14 residues. J was trimmed by 6 bases and V by 10 bases; bases with no gene match: 9.

A remark on this clonotype: A far larger clone is a single base away, which makes a read error likely. This chain links TRBV7-9 with TRBJ1-4; 11 nucleotides line up with TRBD1. J was trimmed by 8 bases and V by 3 bases; bases with no gene match: 2. This CDR3 contains 14 residues. Looked up from germline, CDR1 is SEHNR and CDR2 is FQNEAQ (reference sequence). The CDR3 nucleotides read TGTGCCAGCAGCTTTGGACAGGGGGCGGAAAAACTGTTTTTT. Translated, it gives CASSFGQGAEKLFF.

The chain combines TRBV9 with TRBJ2-1, with a possible D match to TRBD2 (5 bases). The length of the CDR3 is 16 residues. Trimming cost V 0 bases and J 0 bases, with 10 bases left between them. Germline-derived CDR1 and CDR2 are SGDLS and YYNGEE. CDR3 amino acids: CASSVVRESSYNEQFF. CDR3 in DNA: TGTGCCAGCAGCGTAGTAAGGGAGAGCTCCTACAATGAGCAGTTCTTC.

This clonotype turned up a few times. The rearrangement uses TRBV19 and TRBJ2-7; 7 bases are shared with TRBD1. Germline trimming cut 5 bases from V and 12 bases from J; bases unmatched to any gene: 10. The CDR3 is 12 residues long. Germline-derived CDR1 and CDR2 are LNHDA and SQIVND (reference sequence). The CDR3: CASSLQTGFVYF. The CDR3 bases are TGTGCCAGTAGTCTACAGACAGGGTTTGTGTACTTC.

This clonotype has just a few counts. The chain couples TRBV27 to TRBJ2-5; D gene uncertain. V was cut by 1 base and J by 1 base, with 7 bases left in between. Germline-derived CDR1 and CDR2 are MNHEY and SMNVEV (reference sequence). The CDR3 is 14 residues long. This chain's CDR3 is CASSLLATQETQYF. CDR3 bases: TGTGCCAGCAGTTTATTGGCTACCCAAGAGACCCAGTACTTC.

This clonotype was observed at least ten times. In nucleotides, the CDR3 is TGTGCCAGCAGTTTGCGGCGGATTGAAGCTTTCTTT. This sequence encodes CASSLRRIEAFF. The chain links TRBV12-3 or TRBV12-4 to TRBJ1-1; D is ambiguous. The CDR3 loop spans 12 amino acids. The V gene lost 3 bases and the J gene lost 7 bases, with 9 bases spanning the gap.

This clonotype was observed at least ten times. J is TRBJ2-1 and V is TRBV28, with 10 bases lining up with TRBD2. This CDR3 region has 17 residues. Germline V gives CDR1 MDHEN, CDR2 SYDVKM. The junction had 13 bases not matched to a gene; V was cut back by 5 bases and J by 6 bases. CDR3 residues: CASSPLEREGLANEQFF. CDR3 in DNA: TGTGCCAGCAGTCCACTTGAGCGGGAGGGCCTAGCCAATGAGCAGTTCTTC.

This clonotype was counted at least ten times. V usage is TRBV30 and J usage is TRBJ2-2, with no clear D. V lost 4 bases and J 1 base, leaving 7 bases between the germline ends. This CDR3 is built from 13 residues. Germline V gene sequence: CDR1 GTSNPN, CDR2 SVGIG (reference sequence). CDR3 DNA sequence: TGTGCCTGGATGGCAGAGAACACCGGGGAGCTGTTTTTT. It codes for CAWMAENTGELFF.

On this clonotype: A much larger clone sits a single nucleotide away, making a read error possible. The V gene is TRBV3-1, the J gene TRBJ2-7; D uncertain. The length of the CDR3 is 13 residues. Germline CDR1 and CDR2: LGHDT and YNNKEL (reference sequence). The CDR3 DNA reads as TGTGCCGGCAGCCAAGTGGAATCCTACGAGCAGTACTTC. This gives the protein CAGSQVESYEQYF.

This clonotype was recorded at least ten times. The gene calls are TRBV10-3 and TRBJ2-3; D is possibly TRBD2 (6 bases). The CDR3 totals 14 residues. The V gene's germline CDR1 is ENHRY and CDR2 SYGVKD. V was trimmed by 10 bases and J by 0 bases, leaving 14 bases between them. The CDR3 region has the DNA TGTGCCACGGGCGGGGAGAAAAGCACAGATACGCAGTATTTT. Translated: CATGGEKSTDTQYF.